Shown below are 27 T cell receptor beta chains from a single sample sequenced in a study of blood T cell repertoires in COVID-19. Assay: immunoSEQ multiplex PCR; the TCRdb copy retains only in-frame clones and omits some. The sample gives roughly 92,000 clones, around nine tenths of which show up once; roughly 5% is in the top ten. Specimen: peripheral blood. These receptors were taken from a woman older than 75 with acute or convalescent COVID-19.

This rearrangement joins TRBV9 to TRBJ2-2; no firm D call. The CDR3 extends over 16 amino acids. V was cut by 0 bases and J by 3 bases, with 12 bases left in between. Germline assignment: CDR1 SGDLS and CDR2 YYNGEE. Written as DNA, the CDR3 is TGTGCCAGCAGCGTAGGGTTACAGTCTTACACCGGGGAGCTGTTTTTT. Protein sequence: CASSVGLQSYTGELFF.

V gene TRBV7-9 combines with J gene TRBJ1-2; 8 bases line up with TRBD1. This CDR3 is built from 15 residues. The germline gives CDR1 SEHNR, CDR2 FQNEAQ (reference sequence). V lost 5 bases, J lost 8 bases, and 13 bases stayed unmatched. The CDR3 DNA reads TGTGCCAGCAGCGTCTCGACAGGGGCTCTATCCGGCTACACCTTC. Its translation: CASSVSTGALSGYTF.

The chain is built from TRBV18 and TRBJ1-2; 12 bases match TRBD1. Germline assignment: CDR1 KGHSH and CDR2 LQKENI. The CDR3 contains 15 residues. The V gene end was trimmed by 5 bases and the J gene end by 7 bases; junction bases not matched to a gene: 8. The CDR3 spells CASSASQGQGAGYTF. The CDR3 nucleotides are TGTGCCAGCTCAGCGTCCCAGGGACAGGGGGCTGGCTACACCTTC.

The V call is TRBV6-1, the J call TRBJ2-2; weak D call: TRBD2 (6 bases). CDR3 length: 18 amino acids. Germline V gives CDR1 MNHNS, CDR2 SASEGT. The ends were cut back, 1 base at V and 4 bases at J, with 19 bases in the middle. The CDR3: CASSEDRGGRSSTGELFF. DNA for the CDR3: TGTGCCAGCAGTGAAGATAGGGGAGGCCGCTCCAGCACCGGGGAGCTGTTTTTT.

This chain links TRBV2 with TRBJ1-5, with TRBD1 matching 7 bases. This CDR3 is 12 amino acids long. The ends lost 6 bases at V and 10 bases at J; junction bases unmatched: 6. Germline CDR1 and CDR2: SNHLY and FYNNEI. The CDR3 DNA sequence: TGTGCCAGCAGGTTACAGGGGAGTCCCCAGCATTTT. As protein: CASRLQGSPQHF.

CDR3 nucleotides: TGTGCCAGCAGTTCTACTACTTCTAACTATGGCTACACCTTC. The encoded protein is CASSSTTSNYGYTF. V and J are TRBV6-5 and TRBJ1-2; D is unresolved. Trimming took off 4 bases at V and 0 bases at J, with 9 bases between the two ends. The CDR3 contains 14 residues. Germline loops: CDR1 MNHEY, CDR2 SVGAGI.

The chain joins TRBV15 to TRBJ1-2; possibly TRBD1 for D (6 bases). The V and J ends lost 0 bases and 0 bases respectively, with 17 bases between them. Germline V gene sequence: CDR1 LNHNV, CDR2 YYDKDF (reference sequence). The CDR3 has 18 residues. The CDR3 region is CATSREGGSSPANYGYTF. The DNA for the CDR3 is TGTGCCACCAGCAGAGAAGGGGGTAGTTCCCCAGCTAACTATGGCTACACCTTC.

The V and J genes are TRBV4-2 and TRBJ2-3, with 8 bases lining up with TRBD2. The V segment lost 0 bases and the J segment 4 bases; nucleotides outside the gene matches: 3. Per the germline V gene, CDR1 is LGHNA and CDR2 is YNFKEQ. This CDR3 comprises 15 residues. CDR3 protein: CASSQDPGGADTQYF. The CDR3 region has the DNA TGTGCCAGCAGCCAAGATCCGGGGGGGGCAGATACGCAGTATTTT.

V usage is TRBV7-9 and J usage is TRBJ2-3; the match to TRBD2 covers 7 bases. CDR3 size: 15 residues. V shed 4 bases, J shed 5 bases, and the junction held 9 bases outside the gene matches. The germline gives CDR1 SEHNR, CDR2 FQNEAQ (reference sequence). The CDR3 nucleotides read TGTGCCAGCAGCTCTAGCGGCCCCCGGGGAGATACGCAGTATTTT. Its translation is CASSSSGPRGDTQYF. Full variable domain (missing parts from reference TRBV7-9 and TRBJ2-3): DTGVSQNPRHKITKRGQNVTFRCDPISEHNRLYWYRQTLGQGPEFLTYFQNEAQLEKSRLLSDRFSAERPKGSFSTLEIQRTEQGDSAMYLCASSSSGPRGDTQYFGPGTRLTVL.

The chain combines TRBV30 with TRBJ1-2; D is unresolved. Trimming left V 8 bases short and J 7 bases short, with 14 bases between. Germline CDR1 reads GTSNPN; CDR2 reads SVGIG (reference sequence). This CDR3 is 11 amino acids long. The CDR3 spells CAHGRGSGYTF. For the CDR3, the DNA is TGTGCCCACGGGAGAGGCTCTGGCTACACCTTC.

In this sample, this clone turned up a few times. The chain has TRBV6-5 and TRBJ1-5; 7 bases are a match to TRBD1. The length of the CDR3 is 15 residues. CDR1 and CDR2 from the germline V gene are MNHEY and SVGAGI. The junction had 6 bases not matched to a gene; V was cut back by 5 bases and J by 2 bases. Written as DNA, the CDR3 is TGTGCCAGCAGTAGAGGGGGCCTAGGCAATCAGCCCCAGCATTTT. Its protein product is CASSRGGLGNQPQHF.

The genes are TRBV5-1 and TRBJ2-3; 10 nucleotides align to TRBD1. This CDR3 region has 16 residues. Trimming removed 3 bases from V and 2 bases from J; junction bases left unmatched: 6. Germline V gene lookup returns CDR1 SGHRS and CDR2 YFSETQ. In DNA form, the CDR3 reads TGCGCCAGCAGCTGGGGACAGGGGCGTACCACAGATACGCAGTATTTT. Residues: CASSWGQGRTTDTQYF.

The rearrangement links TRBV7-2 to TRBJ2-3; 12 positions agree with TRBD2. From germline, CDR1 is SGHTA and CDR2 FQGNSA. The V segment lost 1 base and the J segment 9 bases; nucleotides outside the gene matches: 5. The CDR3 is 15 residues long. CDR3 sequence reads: CASSLGRLAGGTQYF. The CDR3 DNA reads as TGTGCCAGCAGCTTAGGCCGGCTAGCGGGGGGGACGCAGTATTTT.

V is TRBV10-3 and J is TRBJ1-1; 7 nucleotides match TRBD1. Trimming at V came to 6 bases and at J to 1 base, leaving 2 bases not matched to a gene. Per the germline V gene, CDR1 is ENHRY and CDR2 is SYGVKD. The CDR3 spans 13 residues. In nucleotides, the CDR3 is TGTGCCATCAGGACAGGGACGAACACTGAAGCTTTCTTT. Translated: CAIRTGTNTEAFF.

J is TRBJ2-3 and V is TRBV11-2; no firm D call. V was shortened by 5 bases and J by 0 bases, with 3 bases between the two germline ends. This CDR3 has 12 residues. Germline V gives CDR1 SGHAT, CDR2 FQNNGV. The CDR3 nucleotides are TGTGCCAGCAGCCTGAGCACAGATACGCAGTATTTT. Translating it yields CASSLSTDTQYF.

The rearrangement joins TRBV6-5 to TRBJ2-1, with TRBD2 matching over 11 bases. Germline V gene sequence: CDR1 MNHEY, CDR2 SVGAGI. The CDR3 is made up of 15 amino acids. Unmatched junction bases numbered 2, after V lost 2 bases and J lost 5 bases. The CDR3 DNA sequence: TGTGCCAGCAGTTACCAGACTAGCGGGAACAATGAGCAGTTCTTC. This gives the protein CASSYQTSGNNEQFF.

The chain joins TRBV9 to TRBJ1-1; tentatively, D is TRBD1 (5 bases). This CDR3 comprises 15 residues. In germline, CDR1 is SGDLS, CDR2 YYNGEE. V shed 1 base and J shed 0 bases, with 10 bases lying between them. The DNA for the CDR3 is TGTGCCAGCAGCGTAACAGGTAGCTTGAACACTGAAGCTTTCTTT. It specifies CASSVTGSLNTEAFF.

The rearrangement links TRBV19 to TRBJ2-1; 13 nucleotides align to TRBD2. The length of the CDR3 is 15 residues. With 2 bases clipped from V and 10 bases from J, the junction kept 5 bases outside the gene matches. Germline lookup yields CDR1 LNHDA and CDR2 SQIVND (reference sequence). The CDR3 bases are TGTGCCAGTAGTATAAGCGGACTAGCGGGAGTCGAGCAGTTCTTC. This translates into CASSISGLAGVEQFF.

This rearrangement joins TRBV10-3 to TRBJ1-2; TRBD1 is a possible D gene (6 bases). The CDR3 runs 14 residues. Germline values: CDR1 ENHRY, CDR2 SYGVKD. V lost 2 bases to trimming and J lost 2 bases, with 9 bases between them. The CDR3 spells CAISEAGDNYGYTF. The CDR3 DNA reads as TGTGCCATCAGTGAGGCAGGGGACAACTATGGCTACACCTTC.

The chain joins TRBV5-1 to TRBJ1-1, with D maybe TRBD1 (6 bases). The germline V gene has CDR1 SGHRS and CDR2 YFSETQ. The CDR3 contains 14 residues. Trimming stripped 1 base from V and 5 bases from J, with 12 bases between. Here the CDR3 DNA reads TGCGCCAGCAGCTTGCGACAGGCTGGTACTGAAGCTTTCTTT. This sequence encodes CASSLRQAGTEAFF. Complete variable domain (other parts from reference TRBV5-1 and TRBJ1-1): KAGVTQTPRYLIKTRGQQVTLSCSPISGHRSVSWYQQTPGQGLQFLFEYFSETQRNKGNFPGRFSGRQFSNSRSEMNVSTLELGDSALYLCASSLRQAGTEAFFGQGTRLTVV.

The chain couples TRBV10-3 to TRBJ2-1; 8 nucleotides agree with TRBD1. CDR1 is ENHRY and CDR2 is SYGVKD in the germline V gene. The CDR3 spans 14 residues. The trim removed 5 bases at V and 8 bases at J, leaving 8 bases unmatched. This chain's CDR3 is CAISPQGAIYEQFF. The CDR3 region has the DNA TGTGCCATCAGTCCCCAGGGGGCGATCTATGAGCAGTTCTTC.

CDR3 in amino acids: CASSATSSGSRHEQFF. CDR3 sequence (DNA): TGCGCCAGCAGCGCTACTTCTAGCGGGAGTCGACATGAGCAGTTCTTC. The chain carries TRBV5-1 and TRBJ2-1, with 10 bases that match TRBD2. This CDR3 contains 16 residues. CDR1 and CDR2 (germline): SGHRS, YFSETQ. J gave up 8 bases and V 4 bases, and 12 bases lay outside the gene matches.

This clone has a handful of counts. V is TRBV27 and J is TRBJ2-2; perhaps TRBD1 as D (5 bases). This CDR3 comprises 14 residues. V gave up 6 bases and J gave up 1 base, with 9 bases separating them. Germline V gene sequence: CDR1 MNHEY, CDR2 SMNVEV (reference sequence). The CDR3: CASRGQGNTGELFF. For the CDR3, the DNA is TGTGCCAGCAGGGGGCAGGGGAACACCGGGGAGCTGTTTTTT.

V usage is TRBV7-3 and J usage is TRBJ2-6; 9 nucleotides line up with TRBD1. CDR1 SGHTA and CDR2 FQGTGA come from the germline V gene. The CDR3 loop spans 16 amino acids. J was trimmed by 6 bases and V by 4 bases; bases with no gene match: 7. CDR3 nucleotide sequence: TGTGCCAGCAGCTATTCGGGACAGGGACTGGCCAACGTCCTGACTTTC. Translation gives CASSYSGQGLANVLTF.

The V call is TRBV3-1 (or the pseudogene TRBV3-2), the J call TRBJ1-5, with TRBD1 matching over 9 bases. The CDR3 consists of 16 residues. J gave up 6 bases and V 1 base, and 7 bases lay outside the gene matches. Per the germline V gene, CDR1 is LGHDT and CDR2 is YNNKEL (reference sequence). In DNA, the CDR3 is TGTGCCAGCAGCCAAGGAACAGGGGGCTTAGGTCAGCCCCAGCATTTT. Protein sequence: CASSQGTGGLGQPQHF.

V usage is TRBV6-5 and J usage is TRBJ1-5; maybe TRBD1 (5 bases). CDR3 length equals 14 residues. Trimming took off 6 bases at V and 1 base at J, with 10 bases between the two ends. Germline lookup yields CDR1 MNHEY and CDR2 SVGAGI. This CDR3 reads CASSPGGSNQPQHF. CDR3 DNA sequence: TGTGCCAGCAGCCCCGGGGGGAGCAATCAGCCCCAGCATTTT.

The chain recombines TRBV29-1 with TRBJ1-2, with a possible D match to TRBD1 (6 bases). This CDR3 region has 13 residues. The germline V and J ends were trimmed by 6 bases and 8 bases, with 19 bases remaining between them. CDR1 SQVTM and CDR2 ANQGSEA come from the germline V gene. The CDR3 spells CSVGGQKSGGYTF. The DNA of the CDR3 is TGCAGCGTAGGGGGACAAAAATCTGGGGGCTACACCTTC.